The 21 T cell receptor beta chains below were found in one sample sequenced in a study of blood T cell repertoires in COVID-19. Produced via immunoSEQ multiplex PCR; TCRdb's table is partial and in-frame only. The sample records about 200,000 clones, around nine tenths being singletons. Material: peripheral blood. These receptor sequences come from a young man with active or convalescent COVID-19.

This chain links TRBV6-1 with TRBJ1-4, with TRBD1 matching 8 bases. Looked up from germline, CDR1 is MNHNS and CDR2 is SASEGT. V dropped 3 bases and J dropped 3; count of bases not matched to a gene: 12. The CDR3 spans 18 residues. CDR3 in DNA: TGTGCCAGCAGTGACTTAACCAGGGGGCGATTAGCTAATGAAAAACTGTTTTTT. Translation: CASSDLTRGRLANEKLFF.

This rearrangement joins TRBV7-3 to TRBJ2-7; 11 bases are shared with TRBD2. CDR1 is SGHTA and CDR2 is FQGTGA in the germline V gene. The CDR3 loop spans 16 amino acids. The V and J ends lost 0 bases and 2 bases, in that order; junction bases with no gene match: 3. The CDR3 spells CASSLTGLAAPYEQYF. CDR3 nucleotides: TGTGCCAGCAGCTTAACGGGACTAGCGGCCCCCTACGAGCAGTACTTC.

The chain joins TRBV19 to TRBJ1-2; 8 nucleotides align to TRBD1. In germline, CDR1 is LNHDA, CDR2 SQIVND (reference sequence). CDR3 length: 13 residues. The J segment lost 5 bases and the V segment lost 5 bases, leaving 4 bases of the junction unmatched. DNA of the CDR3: TGTGCCAGTAGTCCTCGACAGGGGTATGGCTACACCTTC. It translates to CASSPRQGYGYTF.

The CDR3 sequence: CASSYGGGTGEPNGHF. CDR3 DNA: TGTGCCAGCAGTTACGGGGGAGGGACAGGGGAGCCCAATGGGCATTTT. The J gene is TRBJ1-5, the V gene TRBV6-2 or TRBV6-3, with TRBD1 matching over 10 bases. The CDR3 runs 16 residues. The germline V gene has CDR1 MNHEY and CDR2 SVGEGT. Trimming at V came to 2 bases and at J to 15 bases, leaving 16 bases not matched to a gene.

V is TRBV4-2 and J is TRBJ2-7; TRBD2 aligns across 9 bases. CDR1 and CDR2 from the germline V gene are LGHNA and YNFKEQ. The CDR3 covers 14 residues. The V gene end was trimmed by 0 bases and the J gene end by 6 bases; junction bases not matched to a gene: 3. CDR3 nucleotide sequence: TGTGCCAGCAGCCAAGATTTGGGACTAGCCGAGCAGTACTTC. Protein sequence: CASSQDLGLAEQYF.

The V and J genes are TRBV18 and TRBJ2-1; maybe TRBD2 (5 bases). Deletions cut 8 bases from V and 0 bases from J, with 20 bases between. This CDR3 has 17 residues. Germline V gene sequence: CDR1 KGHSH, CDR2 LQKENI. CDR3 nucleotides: TGTGCCAGCGCGCAGATCCCGACGGGGAGCTCCTACAATGAGCAGTTCTTC. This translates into CASAQIPTGSSYNEQFF.

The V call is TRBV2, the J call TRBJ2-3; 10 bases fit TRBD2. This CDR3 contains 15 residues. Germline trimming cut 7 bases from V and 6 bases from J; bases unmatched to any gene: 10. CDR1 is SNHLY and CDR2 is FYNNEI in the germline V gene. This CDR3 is CASMSPLAGVDTQYF. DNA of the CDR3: TGTGCCAGCATGAGCCCCCTAGCGGGAGTGGATACGCAGTATTTT.

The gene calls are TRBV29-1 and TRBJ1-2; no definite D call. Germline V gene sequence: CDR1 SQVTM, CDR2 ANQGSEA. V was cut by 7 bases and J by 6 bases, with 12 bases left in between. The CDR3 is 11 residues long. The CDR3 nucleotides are TGCAGCGGCCGGGTATCGGATGGCTACACCTTC. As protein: CSGRVSDGYTF.

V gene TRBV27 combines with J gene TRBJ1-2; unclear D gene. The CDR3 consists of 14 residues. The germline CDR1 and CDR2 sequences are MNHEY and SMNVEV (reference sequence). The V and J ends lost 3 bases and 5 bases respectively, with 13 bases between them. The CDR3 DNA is TGTGCCAGCAGTTTCGCCGCGGGTGGATATGGCTACACCTTC. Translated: CASSFAAGGYGYTF.

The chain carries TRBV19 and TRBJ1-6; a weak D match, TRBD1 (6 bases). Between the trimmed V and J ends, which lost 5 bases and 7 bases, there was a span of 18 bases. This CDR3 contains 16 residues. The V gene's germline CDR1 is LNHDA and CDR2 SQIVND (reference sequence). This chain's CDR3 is CASSEQYRASNSPLHF. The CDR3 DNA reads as TGTGCCAGTAGTGAACAATACAGGGCTTCAAATTCACCCCTCCACTTT.

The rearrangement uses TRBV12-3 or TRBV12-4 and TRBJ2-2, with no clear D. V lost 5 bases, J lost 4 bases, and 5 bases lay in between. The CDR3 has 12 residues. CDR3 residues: CASSPLTGELFF. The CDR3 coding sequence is TGTGCCAGCAGTCCCCTCACCGGGGAGCTGTTTTTT.

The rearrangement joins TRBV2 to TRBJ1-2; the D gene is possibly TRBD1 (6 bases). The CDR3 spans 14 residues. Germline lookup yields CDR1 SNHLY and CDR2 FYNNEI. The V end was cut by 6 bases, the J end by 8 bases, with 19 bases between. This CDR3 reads CASSKGHPARGYTF. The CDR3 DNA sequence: TGTGCCAGCAGCAAGGGACACCCCGCTCGGGGCTACACCTTC.

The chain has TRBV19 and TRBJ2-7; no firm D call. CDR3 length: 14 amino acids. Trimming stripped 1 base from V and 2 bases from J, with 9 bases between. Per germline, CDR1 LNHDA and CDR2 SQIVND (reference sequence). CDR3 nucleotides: TGTGCCAGTAGTATAGCAGGCAGTCCCTACGAGCAGTACTTC. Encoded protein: CASSIAGSPYEQYF. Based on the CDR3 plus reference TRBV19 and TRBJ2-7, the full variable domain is DGGITQSPKYLFRKEGQNVTLSCEQNLNHDAMYWYRQDPGQGLRLIYYSQIVNDFQKGDIAEGYSVSREKKESFPLTVTSAQKNPTAFYLCASSIAGSPYEQYFGPGTRLTVT.

The CDR3 region has the DNA TGTGCCAGCAGCAAACCGCTGGACAGGCCAGAGACCCAGTACTTC. This encodes CASSKPLDRPETQYF. V is TRBV21-1 and J is TRBJ2-5; the table's D call, TRBD1, was not checked against the DNA. TRBV21-1 is termed a pseudogene. The CDR3 is 15 amino acids.

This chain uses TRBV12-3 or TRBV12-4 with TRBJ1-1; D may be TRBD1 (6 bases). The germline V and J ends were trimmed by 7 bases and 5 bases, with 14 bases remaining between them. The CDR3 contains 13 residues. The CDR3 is CASNGIRGTEAFF. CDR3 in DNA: TGTGCCAGCAATGGGATCAGGGGAACTGAAGCTTTCTTT.

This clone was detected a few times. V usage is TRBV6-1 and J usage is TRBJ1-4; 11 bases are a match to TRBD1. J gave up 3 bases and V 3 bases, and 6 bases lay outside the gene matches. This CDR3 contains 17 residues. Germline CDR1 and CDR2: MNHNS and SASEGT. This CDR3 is CASSEGQGVASNEKLFF. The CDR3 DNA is TGTGCCAGCAGTGAGGGACAGGGGGTCGCGTCTAATGAAAAACTGTTTTTT.

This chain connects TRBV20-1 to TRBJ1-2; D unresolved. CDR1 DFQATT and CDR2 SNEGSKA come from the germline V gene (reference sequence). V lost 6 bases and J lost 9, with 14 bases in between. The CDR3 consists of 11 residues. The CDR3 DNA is TGCAGTGCCGAACTCGATGACAGCTACACCTTC. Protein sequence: CSAELDDSYTF.

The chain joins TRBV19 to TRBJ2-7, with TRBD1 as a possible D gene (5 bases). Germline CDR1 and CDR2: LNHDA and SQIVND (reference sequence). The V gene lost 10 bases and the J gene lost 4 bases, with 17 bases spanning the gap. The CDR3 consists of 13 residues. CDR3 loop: CATSPGHRYEQYF. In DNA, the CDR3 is TGTGCCACCTCCCCCGGACACAGATACGAGCAGTACTTC.

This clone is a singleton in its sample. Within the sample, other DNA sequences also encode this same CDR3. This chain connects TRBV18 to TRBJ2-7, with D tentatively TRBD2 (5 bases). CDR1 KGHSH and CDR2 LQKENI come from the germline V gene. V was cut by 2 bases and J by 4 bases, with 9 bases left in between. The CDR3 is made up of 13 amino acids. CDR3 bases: TGTGCCAGCTCACCAACTAGTTCTTACGAGCAGTACTTC. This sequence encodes CASSPTSSYEQYF.

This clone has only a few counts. The CDR3 DNA reads TGTGCCAGCAATGGAGCCAGAGGCACAGATACGCAGTATTTT. This encodes CASNGARGTDTQYF. The chain has TRBV28 and TRBJ2-3; D ambiguous. V was shortened by 7 bases and J by 1 base, with 12 bases between the two germline ends. Per the germline V gene, CDR1 is MDHEN and CDR2 is SYDVKM. This CDR3 contains 14 residues. Looking up the rest from reference TRBV28 and TRBJ2-3 gives the full variable domain: DVKVTQSSRYLVKRTGEKVFLECVQDMDHENMFWYRQDPGLGLRLIYFSYDVKMKEKGDIPEGYSVSREKKERFSLILESASTNQTSMYLCASNGARGTDTQYFGPGTRLTVL.

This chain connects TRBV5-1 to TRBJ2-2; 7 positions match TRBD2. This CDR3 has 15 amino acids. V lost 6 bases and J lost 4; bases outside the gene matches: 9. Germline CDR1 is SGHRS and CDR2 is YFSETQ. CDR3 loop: CASNEGGAGTGELFF. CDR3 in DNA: TGCGCCAGCAACGAGGGAGGGGCGGGCACCGGGGAGCTGTTTTTT.